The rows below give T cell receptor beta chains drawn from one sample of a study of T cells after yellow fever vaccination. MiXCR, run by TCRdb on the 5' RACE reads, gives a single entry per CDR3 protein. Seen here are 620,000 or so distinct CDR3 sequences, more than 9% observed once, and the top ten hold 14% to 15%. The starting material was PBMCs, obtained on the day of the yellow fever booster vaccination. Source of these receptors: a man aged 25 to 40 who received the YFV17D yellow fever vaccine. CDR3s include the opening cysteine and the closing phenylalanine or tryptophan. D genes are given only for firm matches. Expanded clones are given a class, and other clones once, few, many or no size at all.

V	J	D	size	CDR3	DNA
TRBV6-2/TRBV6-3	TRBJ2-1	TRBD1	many	CASSYRTGGHEQFF	TGTGCCAGCAGTTACCGAACAGGGGGTCATGAGCAGTTCTTC
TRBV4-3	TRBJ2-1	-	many	CASSQDSNHQIF	TGCGCCAGCAGCCAAGATAGTAATCACCAGATCTTC
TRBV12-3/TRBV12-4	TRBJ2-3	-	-	CASSPVAPTSTDTQYF	TGTGCCAGCAGCCCCGTAGCACCTACTAGCACAGATACGCAGTATTTT
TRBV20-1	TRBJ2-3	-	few	CSARAHREGTDTQYF	TGCAGTGCTAGAGCCCACAGGGAGGGCACAGATACGCAGTATTTT
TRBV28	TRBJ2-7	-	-	CASRTYTHEQYF	TGTGCCAGCAGAACATATACCCACGAGCAGTACTTC
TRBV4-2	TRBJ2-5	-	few	CASSQPRGDETQYF	TGTGCCAGCAGCCAACCGAGGGGCGATGAGACCCAGTACTTC
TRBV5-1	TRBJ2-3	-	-	CASRVTSGHADTQYF	TGCGCCAGCAGGGTGACGTCTGGGCACGCAGATACGCAGTATTTT
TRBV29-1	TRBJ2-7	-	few	CSVEDPGYSPYEQYF	TGCAGCGTTGAAGATCCTGGGTATTCCCCCTACGAGCAGTACTTC
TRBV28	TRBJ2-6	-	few	CASSLLPGSGANVLTF	TGTGCCAGCAGTTTATTGCCGGGCTCTGGGGCCAACGTCCTGACTTTC
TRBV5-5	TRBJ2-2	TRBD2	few	CASSSGGFTGELFF	TGTGCCAGCAGCTCGGGAGGATTCACCGGGGAGCTGTTTTTT
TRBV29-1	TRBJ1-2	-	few	CSVGGWENYGYTF	TGCAGCGTTGGGGGGTGGGAAAACTATGGCTACACCTTC
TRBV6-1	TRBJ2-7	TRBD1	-	CASSRDRGPKEQYF	TGTGCCAGCAGTCGCGACAGGGGCCCCAAGGAGCAGTACTTC
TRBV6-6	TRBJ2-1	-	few	CASSYREQFF	TGTGCCAGCAGTTACCGAGAGCAGTTCTTC
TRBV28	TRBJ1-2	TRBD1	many	CASSLGQGNGYTF	TGTGCCAGCAGTCTAGGACAGGGGAATGGCTACACCTTC
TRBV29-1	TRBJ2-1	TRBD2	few	CSATIAGEVNEQFF	TGCAGCGCTACCATAGCGGGAGAGGTCAATGAGCAGTTCTTC
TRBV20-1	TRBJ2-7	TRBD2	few	CSAIGLAGLPPYEQYF	TGCAGTGCCATAGGACTAGCGGGTTTACCTCCCTACGAGCAGTACTTC
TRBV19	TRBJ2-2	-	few	CASSIPRLTGELFF	TGTGCCAGTAGTATCCCCAGGCTGACCGGGGAGCTGTTTTTT
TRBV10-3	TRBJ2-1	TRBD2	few	CAISGTGTSGRYNEQFF	TGTGCCATCAGTGGCACCGGGACTAGCGGGAGATACAATGAGCAGTTCTTC